The 15 T cell receptor beta chains below were found in one sample sequenced in a study of glioma-infiltrating T cells. Amplification of TCR alpha and beta CDR3 regions from RNA used iRepertoire nested multiplex PCR. TCRdb reprocessed the multiplex PCR reads via MiXCR and lists one record per CDR3 protein. The sample has around 93,000 distinct CDR3 sequences, roughly 37% seen once. Source material: glioma tissue, nonneoplastic brain tissue, or PBMCs (not recorded which). Receptors were obtained from a human donor with low-grade glioma or glioblastoma, undergoing nonglioma brain surgery, or in good health (not recorded which).

The chain uses TRBV19 and TRBJ2-2; D is perhaps TRBD2 (7 bases). Germline V gives CDR1 LNHDA, CDR2 SQIVND (reference sequence). The ends were cut back, 11 bases at V and 3 bases at J, with 16 bases in the middle. The CDR3 runs 14 residues. CDR3 sequence: CAGKRGGYTGELFF. CDR3 DNA sequence: TGTGCCGGTAAAAGGGGGGGGTACACCGGGGAGCTGTTTTTT.

The genes are TRBV28 and TRBJ2-1; D might be TRBD1 or TRBD2, each matching 5 bases. The V and J ends lost 7 bases and 0 bases respectively, with 10 bases between them. The CDR3 consists of 14 residues. The germline CDR1 and CDR2 sequences are MDHEN and SYDVKM. This CDR3 reads CASTGASSYNEQFF. The CDR3 bases are TGTGCCAGCACCGGGGCCAGCTCCTACAATGAGCAGTTCTTC.

The V call is TRBV12-3 or TRBV12-4, the J call TRBJ2-1; 8 bases agree with TRBD2. There are 12 residues in the CDR3. V shed 5 bases, J shed 15 bases, and the junction held 9 bases outside the gene matches. CDR3 DNA sequence: TGTGCCAGCAGTCTGGACGGGACTAGTGGGTTCTTC. Protein product: CASSLDGTSGFF.

This clonotype was observed many times. This sequence joins TRBV28 and TRBJ1-5; 9 bases fit TRBD1. The CDR3 is 15 amino acids. Unmatched junction bases numbered 2, after V lost 3 bases and J lost 2 bases. Germline values: CDR1 MDHEN, CDR2 SYDVKM. CDR3 loop: CASSLGQGGNQPQHF. The CDR3, as DNA: TGTGCCAGCAGTTTGGGACAGGGTGGCAATCAGCCCCAGCATTTT.

There are many counts of this clonotype. J is TRBJ2-2 and V is TRBV11-2, with TRBD2 identical over 7 bases. The CDR3 is made up of 17 amino acids. With V trimmed by 6 bases and J by 4 bases, 14 bases remained unmatched. Germline V lookup: CDR1 SGHAT, CDR2 FQNNGV. The CDR3 sequence: CASSPQPGGLPTGELFF. For the CDR3, the DNA is TGTGCCAGCAGTCCTCAACCGGGGGGACTCCCCACCGGGGAGCTGTTTTTT.

Details on this clonotype: A junction end diverges from the germline sequence, so it may reflect a read error. The chain uses TRBV19 and TRBJ2-5; either TRBD1 or TRBD2 may supply D (5 bases each). CDR1 LNHDA and CDR2 SQIVND come from the germline V gene (reference sequence). This CDR3 comprises 15 residues. This chain's CDR3 is CASSHGATHQEAQYF. Here the CDR3 DNA reads TGTGCCAGTAGTCACGGGGCGACCCACCAAGAGGCCCAGTACTTC.

Details on this clonotype: Relative to the germline gene, one junction end is altered; a read error may explain this. The chain combines TRBV6-1 with TRBJ2-7, with D unresolved. The CDR3 runs 12 residues. Germline CDR1 and CDR2: MNHNS and SASEGT. CDR3 region: CASSEQAYEQYF. The CDR3 nucleotides read TGTGCCAGCAGTGAACAGGCCTACGAGCAGTATTTC.

A note on this clonotype: Relative to the germline gene, one junction end is altered; a read error may explain this. The chain combines TRBV5-1 with TRBJ2-3; 7 nucleotides align to TRBD2. This CDR3 spans 15 amino acids. From germline, CDR1 is SGHRS and CDR2 YFSETQ. The CDR3, as DNA: TGCGCCAGCAGCTTGAATCGGGGGGTCACAAATACACAGTATTTT. Translation gives CASSLNRGVTNTQYF.

This clonotype came up many times. The genes are TRBV14 and TRBJ1-1, with no clear D. CDR3 length: 14 residues. The V end lost 6 bases, the J end lost 5 bases, and 16 bases lay between the germline ends. Germline loops: CDR1 SGHDN, CDR2 FVKESK. For the CDR3, the DNA is TGTGCCAGCAGACCCCAAGGGCGATTGACTGAAGCTTTCTTT. Residues: CASRPQGRLTEAFF.

This clonotype has ten or more counts. The chain carries TRBV20-1 and TRBJ2-1, with TRBD2 matching 12 bases. Germline CDR1 DFQATT, CDR2 SNEGSKA (reference sequence). The V and J ends lost 0 bases and 5 bases, in that order; junction bases with no gene match: 11. This CDR3 comprises 18 residues. CDR3 loop: CSAREVGLAGLRHNEQFF. The CDR3 DNA follows: TGCAGTGCTAGAGAAGTGGGACTAGCGGGTCTTCGCCACAATGAGCAGTTCTTC.

A remark on this clonotype: This may stem from a read error, because a much larger clone lies one nucleotide away. CDR3 nucleotides: TGCAGCGTTGCACAGGTTTATAGTGAGCAGTACTTC. This codes for CSVAQVYSEQYF. J is TRBJ2-7 and V is TRBV29-1; D is possibly TRBD1 (5 bases). The germline V gene has CDR1 SQVTM and CDR2 ANQGSEA. The CDR3 loop spans 12 amino acids. V was trimmed by 4 bases and J by 7 bases, leaving 14 bases between them.

This clonotype was observed a handful of times. This sequence may be a read error, since a much larger clone differs from it by one base. The chain combines TRBV7-2 with TRBJ2-5; 13 bases align to TRBD2. Losses at the gene ends were 8 bases for V and 7 bases for J; bases not matched to a gene: 7. Germline V gene data show CDR1 as SGHTA and CDR2 as FQGNSA. The CDR3 runs to 14 residues. CDR3 amino acids: CASSLAGGEGTQYF. The CDR3 region has the DNA TGTGCCAGCTCACTAGCGGGAGGGGAGGGGACCCAGTACTTC.

Details on this clonotype: At one boundary the junction diverges from the germline segment, which might be a read error. This chain joins TRBV9 and TRBJ1-1, with D perhaps matching TRBD1 (5 bases). The CDR3 is 15 amino acids. CDR1 is SGDLS, CDR2 YYNGEE, per germline. DNA of the CDR3: TGTGCCAGCAGCGTAACGACAGCTCAGAACGCTGAAGCTTTCTTT. This encodes CASSVTTAQNAEAFF.

The sample holds many counts of this clonotype. V gene TRBV12-3 or TRBV12-4 combines with J gene TRBJ2-1; 8 bases match TRBD2. The CDR3 is made up of 13 amino acids. The trim removed 5 bases at V and 10 bases at J, leaving 7 bases unmatched. The CDR3 here is CASSRSRGGEQFF. The CDR3, as DNA: TGTGCCAGCAGTCGCTCTCGGGGGGGGGAGCAGTTCTTC.

The sample holds many counts of this clonotype. The J gene is TRBJ2-6, the V gene TRBV20-1; weak D call: TRBD2 (6 bases). The germline V and J ends were trimmed by 5 bases and 1 base, with 15 bases remaining between them. Germline CDR1 reads DFQATT; CDR2 reads SNEGSKA (reference sequence). The CDR3 is 16 residues long. CDR3 nucleotide sequence: TGCAGTGCTCTGGGTCTAGGGACTTCTGGGGCCAACGTCCTGACTTTC. Translation gives CSALGLGTSGANVLTF.